This TCR beta chain was retrieved from a study of blood T cells in healthy people across ages. Study at large: For every two T cells, template switching captured about one barcoded beta molecule.

The study, taken as a whole, reports: In these data, TCR beta diversity tracked strongly with naive T cell percentage.

Caucasian individuals from Russia who were healthy and aged about 6 to 95 acted as donors. Roughly 9.2 milliliters was the volume of peripheral blood drawn from each donor. The authors ran a second PCR of 7 to 11 cycles using a sample-barcoded 5' primer and a J-beta primer mix. Each CDR3 protein gets one entry after TCRdb re-called the 5' RACE reads with MiXCR. The data hold hundreds of thousands of distinct CDR3 sequences, with 32% observed a single time. There are many counts of this clonotype. Its antigen is unknown. This TCR came from a woman of 80 years or more in good health. Sequenced material: blood.

The CDR3 protein is CASSRDYRQETQYF. The DNA for the CDR3 is TGTGCCAGCAGCCGGGACTATCGACAAGAGACCCAGTACTTC. The rearrangement joins TRBV7-2 to TRBJ2-5, with 7 bases identical to TRBD2. The V segment lost 5 bases and the J segment 2 bases; nucleotides outside the gene matches: 5. The CDR3 is 14 amino acids. CDR1 and CDR2 from the germline V gene are SGHTA and FQGNSA.